This T cell receptor beta chain was obtained from a study of blood T cell repertoires in COVID-19. Overall study: T cells, B-cell-depleted T cells, or PBMCs supplied cDNA or gDNA.

The V gene end was trimmed by 8 bases and the J gene end by 6 bases; junction bases not matched to a gene: 3. The CDR3 length is 13 residues. CDR1 is MNHEY and CDR2 is SVGAGI in the germline V gene. Only in-frame clones appear in the TCRdb table, and some are missing; sequencing was by immunoSEQ multiplex PCR. Of about 270,000 clones detected, roughly nine tenths appear once; the ten largest clones hold roughly 2.3%. This chain joins TRBV6-5 and TRBJ1-5; 11 bases are shared with TRBD1. The specimen sequenced was peripheral blood. The source is a man aged 50-60 years with acute or convalescent COVID-19. CDR3 protein: CASRTGGFQPQHF. The CDR3 region has the DNA TGTGCCAGCCGGACAGGGGGCTTTCAGCCCCAGCATTTT.